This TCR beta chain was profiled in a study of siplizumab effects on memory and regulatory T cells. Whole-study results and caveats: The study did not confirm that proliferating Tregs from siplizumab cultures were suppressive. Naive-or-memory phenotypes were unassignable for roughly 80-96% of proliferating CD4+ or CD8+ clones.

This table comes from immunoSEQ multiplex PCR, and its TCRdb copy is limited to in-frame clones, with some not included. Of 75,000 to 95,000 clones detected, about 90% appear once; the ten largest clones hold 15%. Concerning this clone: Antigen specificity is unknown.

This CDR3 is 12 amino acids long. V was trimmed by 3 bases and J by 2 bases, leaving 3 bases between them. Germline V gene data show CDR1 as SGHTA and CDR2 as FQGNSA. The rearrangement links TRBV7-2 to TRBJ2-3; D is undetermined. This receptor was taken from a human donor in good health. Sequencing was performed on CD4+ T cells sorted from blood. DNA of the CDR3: TGTGCCAGCAGCTTCCTCACAGATACGCAGTATTTT. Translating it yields CASSFLTDTQYF.